This TCR beta chain was recovered during a study of tumor-infiltrating lymphocytes in oesophageal squamous cell carcinoma (dated by TCRdb to the mid-2010s). Per the germline V gene, ENHRY is the CDR1 and SYGVKD is the CDR2. The CDR3 starts with the cysteine, ends with the phenylalanine, and has 11 residues. Of the read, only the CDR3 DNA is kept; its 33 bases are in frame from base 1. As concerns this clonotype: This clone's antigen is unknown. Germline and junction disagree at one end, which may indicate a read error.

Libraries were built with PCR. The run used an Illumina HiSeq 2000. TCRdb handled the public reads itself, with Q25 trimming in fastp and clone calling in MiXCR, and kept productive beta chains. Each entry is one CDR3 protein sequence, shown with its most common DNA and genes. The sample records 20,000 to 30,000 distinct CDR3 sequences, around 40% of which are singletons. In total, the top ten clones hold roughly 23% of the sample. The chain links TRBV10-3 with TRBJ2-7; a tentative D call is TRBD1 (5 bases match). The sequencing sample was made of esophageal tumor tissue. This clonotype originated in a male donor with esophageal squamous cell carcinoma. The CDR3 is CAIDSSVEQFF. The DNA is as follows: TGTGCCATCGACAGTTCTGTGGAGCAGTTCTTT.